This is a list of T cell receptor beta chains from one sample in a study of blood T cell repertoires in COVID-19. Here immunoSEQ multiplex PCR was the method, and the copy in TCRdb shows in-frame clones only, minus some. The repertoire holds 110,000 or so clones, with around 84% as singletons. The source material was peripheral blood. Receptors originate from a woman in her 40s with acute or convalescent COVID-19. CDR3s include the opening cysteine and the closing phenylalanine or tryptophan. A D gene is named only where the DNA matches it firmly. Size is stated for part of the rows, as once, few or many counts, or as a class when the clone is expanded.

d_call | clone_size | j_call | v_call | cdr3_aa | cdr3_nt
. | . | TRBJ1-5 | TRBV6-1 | CASSEGSTSNQPQHF | TGTGCCAGCAGTGAGGGCTCTACAAGCAATCAGCCCCAGCATTTT
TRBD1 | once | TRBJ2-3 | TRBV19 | CASSTLLPGTGADTQYF | TGTGCCAGTAGTACCCTCCTACCCGGAACAGGGGCAGATACGCAGTATTTT
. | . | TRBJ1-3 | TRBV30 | CAWSPAAGGNTIYF | TGTGCCTGGAGCCCGGCGGCGGGGGGAAACACCATATATTTT
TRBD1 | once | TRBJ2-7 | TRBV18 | CASSPRTGDSYEQYF | TGTGCCAGCTCACCACGAACAGGGGACTCCTACGAGCAGTACTTC
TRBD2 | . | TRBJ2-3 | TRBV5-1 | CASSLESGGANTDTQYF | TGCGCCAGCAGCTTGGAGAGCGGGGGGGCCAACACAGATACGCAGTATTTT
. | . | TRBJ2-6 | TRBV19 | CASSGDSGANVLTF | TGTGCCAGTTCCGGGGACTCTGGGGCCAACGTCCTGACTTTC
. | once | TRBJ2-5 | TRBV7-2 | CASSSPQRTQYF | TGTGCCAGCAGCTCCCCTCAGCGAACCCAGTACTTC
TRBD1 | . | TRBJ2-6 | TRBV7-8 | CASSLTGAGANVLTF | TGTGCCAGCAGCCTCACAGGGGCTGGGGCCAACGTCCTGACTTTC
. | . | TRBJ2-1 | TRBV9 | CASSGPGDNEQFF | TGTGCCAGCAGCGGCCCGGGGGACAATGAGCAGTTCTTC
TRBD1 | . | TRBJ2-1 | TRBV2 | CASRNRDSTTDEQFF | TGTGCCAGCAGAAACCGGGACAGCACGACAGATGAGCAGTTCTTC
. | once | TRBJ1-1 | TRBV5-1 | CASSLVGPLNTEAFF | TGCGCCAGCAGCTTGGTGGGGCCCCTGAACACTGAAGCTTTCTTT
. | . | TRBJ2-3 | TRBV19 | CASSVTGSTDTQYF | TGTGCCAGTAGCGTCACAGGTAGCACAGATACGCAGTATTTT
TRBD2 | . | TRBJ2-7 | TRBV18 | CASNRAGGPVDEQYF | TGTGCCAGTAACAGGGCGGGGGGGCCTGTGGACGAGCAGTACTTC
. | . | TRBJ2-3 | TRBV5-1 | CASSRLGTDTQYF | TGCGCCAGCAGCCGACTAGGCACAGATACGCAGTATTTT
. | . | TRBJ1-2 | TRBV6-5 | CASSYSRDYGYTF | TGTGCCAGCAGTTACTCTCGGGACTATGGCTACACCTTC
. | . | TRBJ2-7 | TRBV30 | CAWSVLVGGPGNFHEQYF | TGTGCCTGGAGTGTATTGGTCGGGGGGCCAGGGAATTTTCACGAGCAGTACTTC
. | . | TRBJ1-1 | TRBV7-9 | CASSLPGTSEAFF | TGTGCCAGCAGCTTACCCGGGACTTCTGAAGCTTTCTTT
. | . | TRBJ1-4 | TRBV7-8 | CASSPRWGTNEKLFF | TGTGCCAGCAGCCCCAGGTGGGGCACTAATGAAAAACTGTTTTTT
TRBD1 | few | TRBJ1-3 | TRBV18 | CASSPTPPTGSNSGNTIYF | TGTGCCAGCTCACCTACACCTCCGACAGGGTCCAACTCTGGAAACACCATATATTTT
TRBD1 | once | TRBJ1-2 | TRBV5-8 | CAAPAGGYGYTF | TGTGCAGCACCCGCAGGGGGGTATGGCTACACCTTC
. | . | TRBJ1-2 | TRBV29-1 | CSVVPVKGLLGYTF | TGCAGCGTAGTCCCCGTTAAGGGGCTTTTAGGCTACACCTTC
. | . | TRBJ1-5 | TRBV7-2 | CASSLEAGNQPQHF | TGTGCCAGCAGCTTAGAGGCAGGGAACCAGCCCCAGCATTTT
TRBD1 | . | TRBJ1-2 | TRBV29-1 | CRQLWATGTGESGYTF | TGCAGGCAACTTTGGGCCACCGGGACAGGGGAATCTGGCTACACCTTC
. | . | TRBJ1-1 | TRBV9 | CASSIGDTEAFF | TGTGCCAGCAGCATCGGAGACACTGAAGCTTTCTTT
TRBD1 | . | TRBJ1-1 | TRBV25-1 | CASSPRDRTVAEAFF | TGTGCCAGCAGTCCACGGGACAGAACTGTGGCTGAAGCTTTCTTT
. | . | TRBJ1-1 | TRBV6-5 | CASSYSVAGNTEAFF | TGTGCCAGCAGTTACTCGGTCGCAGGGAACACTGAAGCTTTCTTT
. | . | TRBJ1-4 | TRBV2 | CASSGGALEKLFF | TGTGCCAGCAGTGGGGGCGCCCTTGAAAAACTGTTTTTT
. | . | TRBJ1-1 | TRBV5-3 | CASEAEAFF | TGTGCCTCCGAGGCTGAAGCTTTCTTT
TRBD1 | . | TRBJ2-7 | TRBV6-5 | CASWGQLALEQYF | TGTGCCAGCTGGGGACAGCTCGCCCTCGAGCAGTACTTC
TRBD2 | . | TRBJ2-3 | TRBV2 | CASSDAMGTRGTDTQYF | TGTGCCAGCAGTGATGCCATGGGGACTAGAGGCACAGATACGCAGTATTTT
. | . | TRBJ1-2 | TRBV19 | CASSIDRTNRGGNGYTF | TGTGCCAGTAGTATAGATCGGACGAATCGGGGCGGGAATGGCTACACCTTC
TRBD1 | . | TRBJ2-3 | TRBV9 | CASSPWGQGADTQYF | TGTGCCAGCAGCCCGTGGGGACAGGGCGCAGATACGCAGTATTTT
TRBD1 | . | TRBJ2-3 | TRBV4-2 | CASSQIERTGVPTDTQYF | TGTGCCAGCAGCCAAATCGAACGGACAGGGGTTCCCACAGATACGCAGTATTTT
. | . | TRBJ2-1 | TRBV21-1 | CASSACGDRARSWANEQFF | TGTGCCAGCAGCGCGTGTGGGGACAGGGCCCGATCCTGGGCCAATGAGCAGTTCTTC
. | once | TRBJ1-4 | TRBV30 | CAWSVSPGGGEKLFF | TGTGCCTGGAGTGTTTCTCCGGGGGGCGGTGAAAAACTGTTTTTT
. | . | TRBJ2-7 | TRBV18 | CASSQEGYYEQYF | TGTGCCAGCTCACAGGAGGGGTACTACGAGCAGTACTTC
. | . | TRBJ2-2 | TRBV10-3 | CAISEQNTGELFF | TGTGCCATCAGTGAACAGAACACCGGGGAGCTGTTTTTT
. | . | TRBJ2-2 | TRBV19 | CASRYTGEPFF | TGTGCCAGTAGGTACACCGGGGAGCCGTTTTTT
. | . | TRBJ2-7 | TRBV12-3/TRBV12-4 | CASSLTESYEQYF | TGTGCCAGCAGTTTAACCGAGTCCTACGAGCAGTACTTC
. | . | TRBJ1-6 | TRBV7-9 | CASSSEARTPLHF | TGTGCCAGCAGCTCCGAAGCTAGGACACCCCTCCACTTT
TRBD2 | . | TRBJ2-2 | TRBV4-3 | CASSLGRGNENTGELFF | TGCGCCAGCAGCCTAGGGCGGGGGAATGAGAACACCGGGGAGCTGTTTTTT
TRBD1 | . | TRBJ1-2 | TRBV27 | CASSSFDRGAYTF | TGTGCCAGCAGTTCCTTCGACAGGGGGGCCTACACCTTC
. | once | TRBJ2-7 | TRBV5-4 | CASSPQGKFYEQYF | TGTGCCAGCAGCCCCCAGGGGAAATTCTACGAGCAGTACTTC
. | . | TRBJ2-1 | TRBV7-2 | CASSSRRPQANEQFF | TGTGCCAGCAGCTCCAGACGGCCACAGGCAAATGAGCAGTTCTTC
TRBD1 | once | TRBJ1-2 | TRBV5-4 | CASSLQDRERGYTF | TGTGCCAGCAGCTTGCAAGACAGGGAAAGGGGCTACACCTTC
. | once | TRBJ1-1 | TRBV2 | CASSEGQRTEAFF | TGTGCCAGCAGTGAAGGGCAGCGGACTGAAGCTTTCTTT
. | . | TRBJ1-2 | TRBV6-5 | CASSTVNYGYTF | TGTGCCAGCAGTACAGTTAACTATGGCTACACCTTC
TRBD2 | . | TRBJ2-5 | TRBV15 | CATSRGDYGETQYF | TGTGCCACCAGCAGAGGGGACTATGGGGAGACCCAGTACTTC
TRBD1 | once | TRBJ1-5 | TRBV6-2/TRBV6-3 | CASSYKGGTQPQHF | TGTGCCAGCAGTTACAAAGGGGGCACTCAGCCCCAGCATTTT
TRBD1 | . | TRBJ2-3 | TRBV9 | CASSVPTGGSSSTDTQYF | TGTGCCAGCAGCGTTCCAACAGGGGGCAGCTCTAGCACAGATACGCAGTATTTT
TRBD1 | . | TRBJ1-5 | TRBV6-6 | CASSYSDRDSNQPQHF | TGTGCCAGCAGTTACTCCGACAGGGATAGCAATCAGCCCCAGCATTTT
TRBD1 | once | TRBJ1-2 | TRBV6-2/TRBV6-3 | CASSYGQGIYGYTF | TGTGCCAGCAGTTACGGACAGGGGATCTATGGCTACACCTTC
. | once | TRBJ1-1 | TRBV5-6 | CASSLAGNTEAFF | TGTGCCAGCAGCCTTGCGGGGAACACTGAAGCTTTCTTT